This passage covers 8 T cell receptor beta chains from one sample sequenced in a study of cytomegalovirus exposure and HLA in healthy donors. The primer mix had 60 Vbeta and 13 Jbeta primers. Here immunoSEQ multiplex PCR was the method, and the copy in TCRdb shows in-frame clones only, minus some. Of under 200,000 clones listed, 86% are singletons. The sequenced sample was PBMCs. The receptor set was obtained from a woman under 30 in good health and CMV-seronegative.

The V call is TRBV27, the J call TRBJ1-6; 7 bases agree with TRBD1. The CDR3 contains 15 residues. The J segment lost 6 bases and the V segment lost 1 base, leaving 3 bases of the junction unmatched. The germline V gene has CDR1 MNHEY and CDR2 SMNVEV (reference sequence). The CDR3: CASSLWDSGNSPLHF. The CDR3 DNA is TGTGCCAGCAGTTTATGGGACAGTGGTAATTCACCCCTCCACTTT.

J is TRBJ1-5 and V is TRBV7-2; D is perhaps TRBD1 (5 bases). V lost 0 bases and J lost 4, with 10 bases in between. The CDR3 sequence is 15 residues long. From germline, CDR1 is SGHTA and CDR2 FQGNSA. In nucleotides, the CDR3 is TGTGCCAGCAGCTTAGCATTACAGGAGAATCAGCCCCAGCATTTT. Translation: CASSLALQENQPQHF.

The V and J genes are TRBV5-1 and TRBJ2-7; 8 bases fit TRBD2. Germline V lookup: CDR1 SGHRS, CDR2 YFSETQ. Trimming removed 4 bases from V and 2 bases from J; junction bases left unmatched: 5. CDR3 length: 14 residues. The CDR3, as DNA: TGCGCCAGCAGCCGGACTAGCCGGGCCTACGAGCAGTACTTC. Translation gives CASSRTSRAYEQYF.

This clone was counted only a few times. V is TRBV6-1 and J is TRBJ2-6; D gene ambiguous. The CDR3 sequence is 12 residues long. Trimming removed 2 bases at V and 8 bases at J, with 4 bases between. Germline V gives CDR1 MNHNS, CDR2 SASEGT. The CDR3 loop is CASSESSNVLTF. In DNA form, the CDR3 reads TGTGCCAGCAGTGAATCTTCCAACGTCCTGACTTTC.

The chain carries TRBV6-5 and TRBJ1-2, with D possibly TRBD1 on 5 matching bases. The germline V gene has CDR1 MNHEY and CDR2 SVGAGI. Trimming shortened V by 7 bases and J by 6 bases, and 18 bases separated the two germline ends. The length of the CDR3 is 14 residues. CDR3 in DNA: TGTGCCAGCACCTACATTCTAGGACACCATGGCTACACCTTC. Protein product: CASTYILGHHGYTF.

This clone showed up just once. The chain is built from TRBV27 and TRBJ2-3; TRBD2 aligns across 8 bases. This CDR3 region has 15 residues. Looked up from germline, CDR1 is MNHEY and CDR2 is SMNVEV (reference sequence). Unmatched junction bases numbered 6, after V lost 7 bases and J lost 0 bases. The CDR3 loop is CASKASGPSTDTQYF. The CDR3 bases are TGTGCCAGCAAGGCTAGCGGGCCTAGCACAGATACGCAGTATTTT.

This clone was picked up one time. The V call is TRBV9, the J call TRBJ1-1; D is possibly TRBD1 (6 bases). Germline CDR1 and CDR2: SGDLS and YYNGEE. V was pared by 3 bases and J by 0 bases, with 15 bases between. The CDR3 is made up of 16 amino acids. CDR3 sequence (DNA): TGTGCCAGCAGCGATGGGGGGGACACCTTGAACACTGAAGCTTTCTTT. Amino acid sequence: CASSDGGDTLNTEAFF. Looking up the rest from reference TRBV9 and TRBJ1-1 gives the full variable domain: DSGVTQTPKHLITATGQRVTLRCSPRSGDLSVYWYQQSLDQGLQFLIQYYNGEERAKGNILERFSAQQFPDLHSELNLSSLELGDSALYFCASSDGGDTLNTEAFFGQGTRLTVV.

The chain uses TRBV2 and TRBJ1-4; D perhaps matches TRBD1 (6 bases). Per the germline V gene, CDR1 is SNHLY and CDR2 is FYNNEI. The CDR3 is 14 amino acids. Trimming cost V 8 bases and J 8 bases, with 18 bases left between them. Here the CDR3 reads CASAREQGGEKLFF. CDR3 nucleotides: TGTGCCAGCGCCCGGGAACAGGGTGGAGAAAAACTGTTTTTT.